This is a list of T cell receptor beta chains from one sample in a study of cytomegalovirus exposure and HLA in healthy donors. TCRdb's table, derived via immunoSEQ multiplex PCR, lists solely in-frame clones and lacks some. The data contain 120,000 to 150,000 clones, roughly 80% of them seen just once; the ten biggest clones take up 4% to 4.5%. Sequenced sample: PBMCs. These receptors were obtained from a woman aged 35 to 49 in good health and CMV-seropositive. The CDR3 runs from the conserved cysteine through the conserved F or W. The order of the fields is V gene, D gene, J gene, clone size, CDR3 protein, CDR3 DNA. The D gene is left open where the match is weak. Size values are once, few and many counts, or a class for expanded clones, and some rows have none.

V: TRBV19
D: TRBD2
J: TRBJ2-7
size: .
CDR3: CASSRLAGDEQYF
DNA: TGTGCCAGTAGTAGACTAGCGGGGGACGAGCAGTACTTC

V: TRBV7-8
D: TRBD2
J: TRBJ2-1
size: .
CDR3: CASSPAAQGLAANEQFF
DNA: TGTGCCAGCAGCCCGGCCGCTCAAGGACTAGCTGCCAATGAGCAGTTCTTC

V: TRBV29-1
D: .
J: TRBJ1-3
size: .
CDR3: CSAHTGNTIYF
DNA: TGCAGCGCACACACTGGAAACACCATATATTTT

V: TRBV29-1
D: TRBD2
J: TRBJ2-3
size: once
CDR3: CSVEDGGGTDTQYF
DNA: TGCAGCGTTGAAGATGGGGGGGGCACAGATACGCAGTATTTT

V: TRBV5-4
D: TRBD1
J: TRBJ1-1
size: .
CDR3: CASSLTGGTEAFF
DNA: TGTGCCAGCAGCTTGACAGGGGGGACTGAAGCTTTCTTT

V: TRBV27
D: .
J: TRBJ2-3
size: .
CDR3: CASSLFRPGDTQYF
DNA: TGTGCCAGCAGTTTATTCAGGCCTGGGGATACGCAGTATTTT

V: TRBV6-1
D: .
J: TRBJ1-5
size: .
CDR3: CASSEAFSESQPQHF
DNA: TGTGCCAGCAGTGAAGCGTTTTCAGAATCACAGCCCCAGCATTTT

V: TRBV5-1
D: TRBD2
J: TRBJ2-3
size: .
CDR3: CASSLVGTSGGLPTDTQYF
DNA: TGCGCCAGCAGCTTGGTCGGGACTAGCGGGGGGTTACCCACAGATACGCAGTATTTT

V: TRBV6-6
D: .
J: TRBJ2-7
size: .
CDR3: CASSSYMAGPEEQYF
DNA: TGTGCCAGCAGTTCCTACATGGCAGGGCCAGAGGAGCAGTACTTC

V: TRBV7-9
D: TRBD1
J: TRBJ1-5
size: .
CDR3: CASRPKVDRGVQPQHF
DNA: TGTGCCAGCAGACCTAAGGTGGACAGGGGGGTTCAGCCCCAGCATTTT

V: TRBV28
D: .
J: TRBJ1-1
size: .
CDR3: CACKPTVNTEAFF
DNA: TGTGCCTGCAAACCGACAGTGAACACTGAAGCTTTCTTT

V: TRBV11-2
D: TRBD2
J: TRBJ2-7
size: .
CDR3: CASSLGTTYEQYF
DNA: TGTGCCAGCAGTCTAGGGACTACCTACGAGCAGTACTTC

V: TRBV28
D: .
J: TRBJ2-5
size: .
CDR3: CATLREETQYF
DNA: TGTGCCACACTACGAGAAGAGACCCAGTACTTC

V: TRBV7-3
D: TRBD1
J: TRBJ1-3
size: .
CDR3: CASSPSGTGAGNTIYF
DNA: TGTGCCAGCAGCCCCTCCGGGACAGGGGCTGGAAACACCATATATTTT

V: TRBV6-5
D: TRBD1
J: TRBJ1-4
size: .
CDR3: CASSETGVEKLFF
DNA: TGTGCCAGCAGTGAGACAGGGGTGGAAAAACTGTTTTTT

V: TRBV5-6
D: TRBD2
J: TRBJ2-7
size: .
CDR3: CASSAAEAGGEQYF
DNA: TGTGCCAGCAGCGCTGCGGAAGCGGGGGGCGAGCAGTACTTC

V: TRBV27
D: .
J: TRBJ1-1
size: .
CDR3: CAARGNTEAFF
DNA: TGTGCCGCGCGGGGGAACACTGAAGCTTTCTTT

V: TRBV4-2
D: .
J: TRBJ2-3
size: .
CDR3: CASSQEVLTDTQYF
DNA: TGTGCCAGCAGCCAAGAGGTACTCACGGATACGCAGTATTTT

V: TRBV30
D: TRBD1
J: TRBJ1-2
size: .
CDR3: CAWKPRQGTYGYTF
DNA: TGTGCCTGGAAGCCCCGACAGGGGACCTATGGCTACACCTTC

V: TRBV6-1
D: TRBD1
J: TRBJ2-7
size: .
CDR3: CASSEGTGLYEQYF
DNA: TGTGCCAGCAGTGAAGGGACAGGGCTTTACGAGCAGTACTTC

V: TRBV5-6
D: TRBD2
J: TRBJ2-1
size: .
CDR3: CASSRTSGAHNEQFF
DNA: TGTGCCAGCAGCAGAACTAGCGGGGCCCACAATGAGCAGTTCTTC

V: TRBV2
D: .
J: TRBJ2-7
size: few
CDR3: CASTEFGTDYEQYF
DNA: TGTGCCAGCACTGAATTCGGGACTGACTACGAGCAGTACTTC

V: TRBV2
D: .
J: TRBJ1-2
size: .
CDR3: CASSETSGGLYGYTF
DNA: TGTGCCAGCAGTGAAACCAGTGGGGGGTTATATGGCTACACCTTC

V: TRBV28
D: .
J: TRBJ1-4
size: .
CDR3: CASSLRGRDEKLFF
DNA: TGTGCCAGCAGTTTGAGGGGGAGGGATGAAAAACTGTTTTTT

V: TRBV11-3
D: .
J: TRBJ1-1
size: .
CDR3: CASSLGRGRSTEAFF
DNA: TGTGCCAGCAGCTTGGGAAGGGGTCGGAGCACTGAAGCTTTCTTT

V: TRBV28
D: TRBD1
J: TRBJ2-1
size: .
CDR3: CASSTVWDRSSYNEQFF
DNA: TGTGCCAGCAGTACCGTCTGGGACAGGAGCTCCTACAATGAGCAGTTCTTC

V: TRBV6-1
D: .
J: TRBJ1-2
size: few
CDR3: CASSVAGDSYGYTF
DNA: TGTGCCAGCAGTGTGGCAGGGGATAGCTATGGCTACACCTTC

V: TRBV18
D: .
J: TRBJ1-2
size: .
CDR3: CASSPPGLLNYGYTF
DNA: TGTGCCAGCTCACCACCGGGACTACTTAACTATGGCTACACCTTC

V: TRBV19
D: TRBD2
J: TRBJ2-7
size: .
CDR3: CASSMRTSGGDEQYF
DNA: TGTGCCAGTAGTATGAGGACTAGCGGGGGGGACGAGCAGTACTTC

V: TRBV19
D: TRBD2
J: TRBJ2-3
size: .
CDR3: CASSIRLRVAGGRTDTQYF
DNA: TGTGCCAGTAGTATCCGACTACGGGTAGCGGGGGGGCGTACAGATACGCAGTATTTT

V: TRBV19
D: .
J: TRBJ1-2
size: .
CDR3: CASSPYGDRNPYGYTF
DNA: TGTGCCAGTAGTCCCTATGGAGACAGGAATCCCTATGGCTACACCTTC

V: TRBV5-4
D: TRBD2
J: TRBJ2-5
size: few
CDR3: CASSYGTRIETQYF
DNA: TGTGCCAGCAGCTATGGGACTAGAATAGAGACCCAGTACTTC

V: TRBV5-6
D: TRBD2
J: TRBJ2-1
size: .
CDR3: CASSSRPGGGDNEQFF
DNA: TGTGCCAGCAGCTCTCGCCCGGGGGGGGGAGACAATGAGCAGTTCTTC

V: TRBV27
D: .
J: TRBJ2-7
size: .
CDR3: CASSYEGSTYEQYF
DNA: TGTGCCAGCAGTTACGAGGGATCGACCTACGAGCAGTACTTC

V: TRBV7-9
D: .
J: TRBJ2-1
size: .
CDR3: CASSLRDSNNEQFF
DNA: TGTGCCAGCAGCCTACGGGACTCGAACAATGAGCAGTTCTTC

V: TRBV13
D: TRBD1
J: TRBJ1-2
size: .
CDR3: CASSLGGQVYYGYTF
DNA: TGTGCCAGCAGCTTAGGGGGACAGGTATACTATGGCTACACCTTC

V: TRBV5-1
D: .
J: TRBJ1-2
size: once
CDR3: CASSLLGAQDGYTF
DNA: TGCGCCAGCAGCTTGTTAGGGGCTCAGGATGGCTACACCTTC

V: TRBV2
D: .
J: TRBJ2-1
size: .
CDR3: CASQGGYNEQFF
DNA: TGTGCCTCCCAAGGCGGATACAATGAGCAGTTCTTC

V: TRBV4-3
D: TRBD1
J: TRBJ2-4
size: .
CDR3: CASSQEARGPSKNIQYF
DNA: TGCGCCAGCAGCCAAGAGGCTAGGGGGCCCTCCAAAAACATTCAGTACTTC

V: TRBV7-7
D: .
J: TRBJ2-5
size: .
CDR3: CASSPEPRAGETQYF
DNA: TGTGCTAGCAGCCCCGAACCCAGGGCTGGAGAGACCCAGTACTTC

V: TRBV4-2
D: TRBD2
J: TRBJ2-1
size: .
CDR3: CASKGGRAPYNEQFF
DNA: TGTGCCAGCAAGGGCGGGAGGGCCCCCTACAATGAGCAGTTCTTC

V: TRBV7-2
D: TRBD1
J: TRBJ2-5
size: .
CDR3: CASSRDSNQETQYF
DNA: TGTGCCAGCAGCCGGGACAGTAACCAAGAGACCCAGTACTTC

V: TRBV7-6
D: TRBD2
J: TRBJ2-5
size: .
CDR3: CASSLRALAAETQYF
DNA: TGTGCCAGCAGCCTACGGGCTCTAGCGGCAGAGACCCAGTACTTC

V: TRBV5-6
D: TRBD2
J: TRBJ2-3
size: .
CDR3: CASSRPGIAGGPSDTQYF
DNA: TGTGCCAGCAGCCGACCGGGGATAGCGGGGGGGCCCTCAGATACGCAGTATTTT

V: TRBV11-2
D: .
J: TRBJ2-1
size: .
CDR3: CASSLDRAGPLWQFF
DNA: TGTGCCAGCAGCTTAGATCGGGCGGGACCGCTGTGGCAGTTCTTC

V: TRBV5-1
D: .
J: TRBJ2-5
size: once
CDR3: CASSYIGTSQETQYF
DNA: TGCGCCAGCAGCTACATTGGGACTTCTCAAGAGACCCAGTACTTC

V: TRBV9
D: TRBD1
J: TRBJ2-1
size: few
CDR3: CASSVQTGGDEQFF
DNA: TGTGCCAGCAGCGTCCAAACAGGGGGAGATGAGCAGTTCTTC

V: TRBV21-1
D: .
J: TRBJ2-7
size: .
CDR3: CASSKVGSGSAVEQYF
DNA: .

V: TRBV7-2
D: .
J: TRBJ2-1
size: .
CDR3: CASSLTTLVGEQFF
DNA: TGTGCCAGCAGCTTAACCACACTAGTAGGTGAGCAGTTCTTC

V: TRBV7-8
D: .
J: TRBJ2-2
size: .
CDR3: CASSLAGKHVNTGELFF
DNA: TGTGCCAGCAGCTTAGCGGGCAAACATGTGAACACCGGGGAGCTGTTTTTT

V: TRBV5-1
D: TRBD2
J: TRBJ2-7
size: .
CDR3: CASSLPPGLALSF
DNA: TGCGCCAGCAGCTTACCACCGGGACTAGCGTTATCCTTC

V: TRBV11-2
D: .
J: TRBJ1-1
size: .
CDR3: CASSSQRGLASEAFF
DNA: TGTGCCAGCAGCTCACAAAGAGGCTTAGCCTCTGAAGCTTTCTTT

V: TRBV2
D: .
J: TRBJ1-4
size: .
CDR3: CASSGGLREKLFF
DNA: TGTGCCAGCAGTGGGGGGCTTCGGGAAAAACTGTTTTTT

V: TRBV2
D: .
J: TRBJ2-7
size: .
CDR3: CASTGTGGEQYF
DNA: TGTGCCAGCACCGGGACTGGGGGCGAGCAGTACTTC